The rows below give T cell receptor beta chains drawn from one sample of a study of T cell changes during pregnancy in multiple sclerosis. Sequencing used immunoSEQ multiplex PCR; TCRdb keeps in-frame clones, though not all of them. In the table there are tens of thousands of clones, approximately 91% of which are singletons. The sequencing here drew on peripheral blood, taken in the third trimester of pregnancy. The receptor source for this set is a female donor with multiple sclerosis, enrolled in a pregnancy study. Both conserved end residues are part of each CDR3. A D gene is named only where the DNA matches it firmly. Clone sizes are given selectively: once, few, many, or a class where the clone is expanded.

v_gene: TRBV7-2
abundance: once
d_gene: TRBD2
j_gene: TRBJ2-1
CDR3nt: TGTGCCAGCAGCTTCACTAGCGGGGGGGCTAAGTTCTTC
CDR3aa: CASSFTSGGAKFF

v_gene: TRBV6-4
abundance: .
d_gene: TRBD2
j_gene: TRBJ2-3
CDR3nt: TGTGCCAGCAGTGACTCGGCTAGCGGGGGGGATACGCAGTATTTT
CDR3aa: CASSDSASGGDTQYF

v_gene: TRBV10-2
abundance: .
d_gene: .
j_gene: TRBJ1-1
CDR3nt: TGCGCCAGCAGCGTTCAGGGGAACACTGAAGCTTTCTTT
CDR3aa: CASSVQGNTEAFF

v_gene: TRBV2
abundance: .
d_gene: .
j_gene: TRBJ1-1
CDR3nt: TGTGCCAGCAGACTAACGGACAGTCAGAACACTGAAGCTTTCTTT
CDR3aa: CASRLTDSQNTEAFF

v_gene: TRBV27
abundance: .
d_gene: .
j_gene: TRBJ1-3
CDR3nt: TGTGCCAGCAGGCCCTATTCCTCTGGAAACACCATATATTTT
CDR3aa: CASRPYSSGNTIYF

v_gene: TRBV27
abundance: .
d_gene: TRBD1
j_gene: TRBJ2-7
CDR3nt: TGTGCCAGCCGGCGTGTGTGGGACAGTATCTCCTACGAGCAGTACTTC
CDR3aa: CASRRVWDSISYEQYF

v_gene: TRBV18
abundance: .
d_gene: .
j_gene: TRBJ1-1
CDR3nt: TGTGCCAGCTCACCGGAGGCGTACACTGAAGCTTTCTTT
CDR3aa: CASSPEAYTEAFF

v_gene: TRBV10-3
abundance: many
d_gene: TRBD1
j_gene: TRBJ1-6
CDR3nt: TGTGCCATCAGTGGGGACAGGGATAATTCACCCCTCCACTTT
CDR3aa: CAISGDRDNSPLHF

v_gene: TRBV5-6
abundance: .
d_gene: .
j_gene: TRBJ2-2
CDR3nt: TGTGCCAGCAGCTTTCTGACTCGTTCGAACACCGGGGAGCTGTTTTTT
CDR3aa: CASSFLTRSNTGELFF

v_gene: TRBV5-1
abundance: .
d_gene: .
j_gene: TRBJ1-5
CDR3nt: TGCGCCAGCAGCTCAGAACCGGGACTCAATCAGCCCCAGCATTTT
CDR3aa: CASSSEPGLNQPQHF

v_gene: TRBV27
abundance: .
d_gene: .
j_gene: TRBJ1-2
CDR3nt: TGTGCCAGCAACTTGGGGCCAGGGACTCCGGGGGACTATGGCTACACCTTC
CDR3aa: CASNLGPGTPGDYGYTF

v_gene: TRBV2
abundance: .
d_gene: .
j_gene: TRBJ2-5
CDR3nt: TGTGCCAGCGGGACTCAAGAGACCCAGTACTTC
CDR3aa: CASGTQETQYF

v_gene: TRBV19
abundance: .
d_gene: .
j_gene: TRBJ1-1
CDR3nt: TGTGCCAGTGGTCCAGGGCGAACTGAAGCTTTCTTT
CDR3aa: CASGPGRTEAFF

v_gene: TRBV7-2
abundance: .
d_gene: .
j_gene: TRBJ1-5
CDR3nt: TGTGCCAGCAGCCACACCCAGGGGCTTGGCAATCAGCCCCAGCATTTT
CDR3aa: CASSHTQGLGNQPQHF

v_gene: TRBV2
abundance: .
d_gene: .
j_gene: TRBJ1-4
CDR3nt: TGTGCCAGCCCCCGTGGTTACAGGGCAAATAATGAAAAACTGTTTTTT
CDR3aa: CASPRGYRANNEKLFF

v_gene: TRBV6-6
abundance: .
d_gene: .
j_gene: TRBJ2-1
CDR3nt: TGTGCCAGCAGTTACTTGGAGCGGCGATACAATGAGCAGTTCTTC
CDR3aa: CASSYLERRYNEQFF

v_gene: TRBV2
abundance: .
d_gene: .
j_gene: TRBJ1-2
CDR3nt: TGTGCCAGCGATAATCGGGAGGACTATGGCTACACCTTC
CDR3aa: CASDNREDYGYTF

v_gene: TRBV4-1
abundance: once
d_gene: TRBD1
j_gene: TRBJ2-6
CDR3nt: TGCGCCAGCAGCCCCAGGGGGTCTGGGGCCAACGTCCTGACTTTC
CDR3aa: CASSPRGSGANVLTF

v_gene: TRBV4-2
abundance: .
d_gene: .
j_gene: TRBJ1-2
CDR3nt: TGTGCCAGCAGCCTCAGCGGGCGGTACTATGGCTACACCTTC
CDR3aa: CASSLSGRYYGYTF

v_gene: TRBV6-1
abundance: .
d_gene: .
j_gene: TRBJ1-6
CDR3nt: TGTGCCAGCAGTGCGCCCAACAGGGAGTCGGATAATTCACCCCTCCACTTT
CDR3aa: CASSAPNRESDNSPLHF